This passage covers 10 T cell receptor beta chains from one sample sequenced in a study of blood T cell repertoires in COVID-19. TCRdb's copy holds only in-frame clones and misses some; the assay was immunoSEQ multiplex PCR. In the table there are roughly 70,000 clones, 88% of which are singletons. Sequenced: peripheral blood. The receptors were sampled from a man between 65 and 85 years old with active or convalescent COVID-19.

The chain combines TRBV25-1 with TRBJ1-1; D might be TRBD1 (6 bases). Germline V gene sequence: CDR1 MGHDK, CDR2 SYGVNS. The CDR3 spans 16 residues. Deletions cut 6 bases from V and 4 bases from J, with 21 bases between. CDR3 nucleotide sequence: TGTGCCAGCAGCCAAACGGGGGGGCCGGGGGGCACTGAAGCTTTCTTT. It is translated as CASSQTGGPGGTEAFF.

The genes are TRBV2 and TRBJ1-5; D is unresolved. CDR3 length equals 13 residues. The V gene lost 4 bases and the J gene lost 3 bases, with 7 bases spanning the gap. In germline, CDR1 is SNHLY, CDR2 FYNNEI. The CDR3 spells CASSVGPNQPQHF. As DNA, the CDR3 is TGTGCCAGCAGTGTTGGCCCCAATCAGCCCCAGCATTTT.

This clone has more than one count but fewer than ten. The chain uses TRBV28 and TRBJ1-6; TRBD1 matches 10 bases. J lost 5 bases, V lost 1 base, and 2 bases had no gene match. Germline lookup yields CDR1 MDHEN and CDR2 SYDVKM. This CDR3 contains 16 residues. The CDR3 spells CASSLYGTGDNSPLHF. CDR3 sequence (DNA): TGTGCCAGCAGTTTATACGGGACAGGGGATAATTCACCCCTCCACTTT.

This chain uses TRBV6-5 with TRBJ1-5; TRBD1 might be the D (5 bases). The CDR3 sequence is 13 residues long. The germline V gene has CDR1 MNHEY and CDR2 SVGAGI. Trimming took 8 bases from V and 4 from J, leaving 12 bases between them. The CDR3 protein is CASRGTYNQPQHF. CDR3 nucleotides: TGTGCCAGCCGGGGGACCTATAATCAGCCCCAGCATTTT.

The J gene is TRBJ1-4, the V gene TRBV18; 8 nucleotides agree with TRBD1. Losses at the gene ends were 2 bases for V and 8 bases for J; bases not matched to a gene: 7. CDR1 KGHSH and CDR2 LQKENI come from the germline V gene. CDR3 length: 15 amino acids. CDR3 sequence reads: CASSPSTGVEEKLFF. CDR3 nucleotides: TGTGCCAGCTCACCATCGACAGGGGTTGAGGAAAAACTGTTTTTT. The full variable domain, with the rest looked up from reference TRBV18 and TRBJ1-4, is NAGVMQNPRHLVRRRGQEARLRCSPMKGHSHVYWYRQLPEEGLKFMVYLQKENIIDESGMPKERFSAEFPKEGPSILRIQQVVRGDSAAYFCASSPSTGVEEKLFFGSGTQLSVL.

V and J are TRBV7-9 and TRBJ1-4, with a possible D match to TRBD1 (5 bases). The V gene's germline CDR1 is SEHNR and CDR2 FQNEAQ (reference sequence). The length of the CDR3 is 16 residues. The V end was cut by 5 bases, the J end by 4 bases, with 17 bases between. This chain's CDR3 is CASSPRSGTFNEKLFF. The CDR3 DNA is TGTGCCAGCAGCCCCCGATCCGGGACTTTTAATGAAAAACTGTTTTTT.

This chain links TRBV13 with TRBJ2-5; 7 bases align to TRBD2. V shed 4 bases, J shed 4 bases, and the junction held 6 bases outside the gene matches. Germline CDR1 reads PRHDT; CDR2 reads FYEKMQ (reference sequence). CDR3 length: 14 amino acids. CDR3 coding DNA: TGTGCCAGCAGCTCCCCCGGCGGGGGAGAGACCCAGTACTTC. Residues: CASSSPGGGETQYF.

This clone showed up just a few times. Other DNA sequences in this specimen translate into the identical CDR3. The V and J genes are TRBV20-1 and TRBJ1-1; possibly TRBD1 for D (6 bases). Trimming took off 3 bases at V and 4 bases at J, with 6 bases between the two ends. From germline, CDR1 is DFQATT and CDR2 SNEGSKA (reference sequence). The CDR3 has 11 amino acids. CDR3 DNA sequence: TGCAGTGCTAGGGGGGCCACTGAAGCTTTCTTT. Translating it yields CSARGATEAFF.

The rearrangement uses TRBV7-8 and TRBJ2-5, with 7 positions matching TRBD2. Trimming cost V 5 bases and J 0 bases; bases outside gene matches: 9. This CDR3 region has 16 residues. Per the germline V gene, CDR1 is SGHVS and CDR2 is FQNEAQ. The CDR3 reads CASSPPLRGNQETQYF. DNA of the CDR3: TGTGCCAGCAGCCCACCCCTGCGGGGGAACCAAGAGACCCAGTACTTC.

V and J are TRBV7-2 and TRBJ1-2; D unresolved. V gave up 1 base and J gave up 5 bases, with 14 bases separating them. CDR3 length: 15 amino acids. The germline gives CDR1 SGHTA, CDR2 FQGNSA. The CDR3: CASSLGVSGLYGYTF. CDR3 coding DNA: TGTGCCAGCAGCTTAGGGGTATCCGGACTATATGGCTACACCTTC.